This TCR beta chain was sequenced during a study of blood T cell repertoires in COVID-19. V shed 1 base and J 1 base; nucleotides not matched to a gene: 2. The germline gives CDR1 SGHNT, CDR2 YYREEE (reference sequence). The CDR3 covers 15 residues. Repertoires were generated with immunoSEQ multiplex PCR, while TCRdb's copy carries only in-frame clones and drops some. The repertoire holds around 260,000 clones, with approximately 91% as singletons. The sample comprised peripheral blood. The origin of this receptor is a woman between 40 and 55 years old who had recovered from COVID-19. The chain employs TRBV5-4 and TRBJ2-7; TRBD2 matches at 10 bases. The CDR3: CASSLSSGGSYEQYF. CDR3 in DNA: TGTGCCAGCAGCTTGTCTAGCGGGGGATCCTACGAGCAGTACTTC.